A single sample gave rise to the 28 T cell receptor beta chains below, sequenced in a study of response to subunit inactivated influenza vaccine. TCRdb ran MiXCR on the RT-PCR reads and lists one entry per CDR3 protein. Here the sample spans a few hundred thousand distinct CDR3 sequences, less than 15% being singletons. The material was PBMCs from blood, obtained roughly 12 days after vaccination. The receptors originated from a man aged 50 to 59 who received an inactivated influenza vaccine.

This clonotype was seen only a few times. The V and J genes are TRBV5-1 and TRBJ2-5; D may be TRBD2 (6 bases). Looked up from germline, CDR1 is SGHRS and CDR2 is YFSETQ. This CDR3 region has 13 residues. Trimming left V 4 bases short and J 5 bases short, with 12 bases between. CDR3 region: CASSGGLSETQYF. DNA of the CDR3: TGCGCCAGCAGCGGGGGACTCTCGGAGACCCAGTACTTC.

As regards this clonotype: The conserved phenylalanine or tryptophan normally closing the CDR3 is absent here, so this likely arose from a read error. The chain couples TRBV11-3 to TRBJ2-3; D ambiguous. The CDR3 runs 15 residues. V was cut by 5 bases and J by 4 bases, with 16 bases left in between. CDR1 is SGHNT, CDR2 YENEEA, per germline. The CDR3 sequence: CASSLFTGSADTQYS. Written as DNA, the CDR3 is TGTGCCAGCAGCCTATTCACCGGTAGTGCAGATACGCAGTATTCT.

Worth noting for this clonotype: One end of the junction fails to match germline, which may point to a read error. V and J are TRBV20-1 and TRBJ2-2; the D gene is possibly TRBD2 (5 bases). Germline lookup yields CDR1 DFQATT and CDR2 SNEGSKA (reference sequence). The CDR3 loop spans 13 amino acids. The CDR3 coding sequence is TGCAGAGCTAGAGGGCGGTTTACCGGGGAGCTGTTTTTT. Protein product: CRARGRFTGELFF.

V gene TRBV30 combines with J gene TRBJ1-5; D perhaps matches TRBD1 (6 bases). V was cut by 4 bases and J by 3 bases, with 10 bases left in between. CDR1 and CDR2 from the germline V gene are GTSNPN and SVGIG (reference sequence). This CDR3 has 13 residues. CDR3 bases: TGTGCCTGGAACCGGGACACCAATCAGCCCCAGCATTTT. It encodes CAWNRDTNQPQHF.

This clonotype came up many times. The chain combines TRBV12-3 or TRBV12-4 with TRBJ2-3, with 8 nucleotides matching TRBD1. The CDR3 is 13 residues long. The V gene end was trimmed by 6 bases and the J gene end by 4 bases; junction bases not matched to a gene: 3. CDR3 protein: CASSGQGPDTQYF. The CDR3 bases are TGTGCCAGCAGCGGACAGGGCCCAGATACGCAGTATTTT.

The V call is TRBV20-1, the J call TRBJ1-6, with D possibly being TRBD1 (5 bases). The germline CDR1 and CDR2 sequences are DFQATT and SNEGSKA (reference sequence). This CDR3 comprises 13 residues. With 5 bases removed from V and 6 bases from J, the gap between germline ends came to 11 bases. DNA of the CDR3: TGCAGTGCTGGCGAGGGGTTTAATTCACCCCTCCACTTT. Translating gives CSAGEGFNSPLHF.

The sample holds a few counts of this clonotype. No conserved phenylalanine or tryptophan ends this CDR3, so it is likely a read error. V and J are TRBV5-1 and TRBJ2-7; the D gene could be TRBD1 or TRBD2 (5 bases each). The CDR3 length is 15 residues. Germline loops: CDR1 SGHRS, CDR2 YFSETQ. Deletions cut 4 bases from V and 0 bases from J, with 14 bases between. CDR3 nucleotides: TGCGCCAGCAGCCCCCGGGACGGCCTCTCCTACGAGCAGTACTTA. Translation: CASSPRDGLSYEQYL.

The V and J genes are TRBV5-1 and TRBJ2-1; the match to TRBD2 covers 9 bases. The CDR3 is 14 amino acids. Unmatched junction bases numbered 11, after V lost 8 bases and J lost 8 bases. Germline CDR1 SGHRS, CDR2 YFSETQ. The CDR3 loop is CASKMGTSTHEQFF. CDR3 nucleotides: TGCGCCAGTAAGATGGGGACTAGCACCCATGAGCAGTTCTTC. The full variable domain, its missing parts supplied by reference TRBV5-1 and TRBJ2-1, is KAGVTQTPRYLIKTRGQQVTLSCSPISGHRSVSWYQQTPGQGLQFLFEYFSETQRNKGNFPGRFSGRQFSNSRSEMNVSTLELGDSALYLCASKMGTSTHEQFFGPGTRLTVL.

Many counts were recorded for this clonotype. This chain connects TRBV7-8 to TRBJ2-7; D gene unclear. The germline V gene has CDR1 SGHVS and CDR2 FQNEAQ. This CDR3 region has 14 residues. V shed 5 bases and J shed 3 bases, with 14 bases lying between them. The CDR3 sequence is CASSLMAESYEQYF. In nucleotides, the CDR3 is TGTGCCAGCAGCCTCATGGCGGAAAGCTACGAGCAGTACTTC.

The gene calls are TRBV5-1 and TRBJ2-7; D perhaps matches TRBD1 (5 bases). V was shortened by 0 bases and J by 6 bases, with 19 bases between the two germline ends. The CDR3 covers 16 residues. Germline V gives CDR1 SGHRS, CDR2 YFSETQ. CDR3 nucleotide sequence: TGCGCCAGCAGCTTGGCCAAGGGGCAGGGAAGGAGCGAGCAGTACTTC. It encodes CASSLAKGQGRSEQYF. The whole variable domain, filled in from reference TRBV5-1 and TRBJ2-7, reads KAGVTQTPRYLIKTRGQQVTLSCSPISGHRSVSWYQQTPGQGLQFLFEYFSETQRNKGNFPGRFSGRQFSNSRSEMNVSTLELGDSALYLCASSLAKGQGRSEQYFGPGTRLTVT.

In this sample, this clonotype turned up a few times. This chain connects TRBV20-1 to TRBJ2-3; maybe TRBD2 (6 bases). Germline V gene data show CDR1 as DFQATT and CDR2 as SNEGSKA (reference sequence). Trimming pared 4 bases from V and 6 bases from J, leaving 20 bases between. This CDR3 has 15 residues. The CDR3 loop reads CSATPGGVREDTQYF. The CDR3 bases are TGCAGTGCTACCCCAGGAGGGGTTCGCGAGGATACGCAGTATTTT.

V and J are TRBV29-1 and TRBJ2-4, with TRBD1 matching 7 bases. From germline, CDR1 is SQVTM and CDR2 ANQGSEA. This CDR3 comprises 14 residues. V lost 5 bases and J lost 4; bases outside the gene matches: 8. The CDR3 region has the DNA TGCAGCGTTAGACTACGACAGGGAAAAAACATTCAGTACTTC. As protein: CSVRLRQGKNIQYF.

The gene calls are TRBV12-3 or TRBV12-4 and TRBJ1-2; D remains unclear. This CDR3 has 15 residues. The V gene lost 6 bases and the J gene lost 0 bases, with 14 bases spanning the gap. DNA of the CDR3: TGTGCCAGCAGGGCGGGGAGGCAGGCTAACTATGGCTACACCTTC. This gives the protein CASRAGRQANYGYTF.

The CDR3 reads CASSLEDTAGYNEQFF. DNA of the CDR3: TGTGCCAGCAGCTTGGAGGATACCGCGGGTTACAATGAGCAGTTCTTC. The chain couples TRBV5-6 to TRBJ2-1; D is possibly TRBD2 (5 bases). The CDR3 covers 16 residues. The germline V gene has CDR1 SGHDT and CDR2 YYEEEE. With 0 bases removed from V and 4 bases from J, the gap between germline ends came to 14 bases.

This clonotype was observed a handful of times. The gene calls are TRBV12-3 or TRBV12-4 and TRBJ2-1; the match to TRBD1 covers 7 bases. The CDR3 loop spans 17 amino acids. Trimming cost V 4 bases and J 4 bases; bases outside gene matches: 13. The CDR3 sequence: CASSSPPGWGQYNEQFF. Here the CDR3 DNA reads TGTGCCAGCAGTTCCCCTCCGGGATGGGGACAGTACAATGAGCAGTTCTTC.

This chain connects TRBV5-4 to TRBJ1-2; no reliable D call. Trimming removed 0 bases at V and 4 bases at J, with 7 bases between. Per the germline V gene, CDR1 is SGHNT and CDR2 is YYREEE (reference sequence). The CDR3 sequence is 13 residues long. CDR3: CASSLERLYGYTF. The CDR3 DNA is TGTGCCAGCAGCTTGGAGAGGCTCTATGGCTACACCTTC.

V gene TRBV2 combines with J gene TRBJ2-5; D gene unclear. The CDR3 consists of 12 residues. CDR1 is SNHLY, CDR2 FYNNEI, per germline. V lost 7 bases and J 2 bases, leaving 8 bases between the germline ends. The CDR3 bases are TGTGCCAGCATAAGGGCTCAAGAGACCCAGTACTTC. Translated: CASIRAQETQYF.

The gene calls are TRBV18 and TRBJ2-7, with 10 bases matching TRBD1. The germline gives CDR1 KGHSH, CDR2 LQKENI. V dropped 3 bases and J dropped 0; count of bases not matched to a gene: 8. This CDR3 spans 17 amino acids. CDR3 DNA: TGTGCCAGCTCACCCTCTCTGGGACAGGGGACCTCCTACGAGCAGTACTTC. Protein product: CASSPSLGQGTSYEQYF. The full variable domain, its missing parts supplied by reference TRBV18 and TRBJ2-7, is NAGVMQNPRHLVRRRGQEARLRCSPMKGHSHVYWYRQLPEEGLKFMVYLQKENIIDESGMPKERFSAEFPKEGPSILRIQQVVRGDSAAYFCASSPSLGQGTSYEQYFGPGTRLTVT.

This clonotype appeared a single time. The J gene is TRBJ2-7, the V gene TRBV3-1; TRBD2 matches at 11 bases. The V and J ends lost 4 bases and 7 bases, in that order; junction bases with no gene match: 15. The germline CDR1 and CDR2 sequences are LGHDT and YNNKEL (reference sequence). This CDR3 is built from 17 residues. DNA of the CDR3: TGTGCCAGCAGCCCTTGGCCTAGCGGGAGGACTAGCTATGAGCAGTACTTC. Residues: CASSPWPSGRTSYEQYF.

The genes are TRBV20-1 and TRBJ2-2; D gene ambiguous. Germline V CDR1 and CDR2: DFQATT, SNEGSKA (reference sequence). Trimming cost V 1 base and J 3 bases, with 12 bases left between them. The CDR3 loop spans 15 amino acids. The CDR3 here is CSARVPGVYTGELFF. The CDR3 coding sequence is TGCAGTGCTAGAGTCCCAGGCGTGTACACCGGGGAGCTGTTTTTT.

This clonotype was seen a handful of times. This chain uses TRBV21-1 with TRBJ2-2; the table gives TRBD2 as D, unverified against the DNA. TRBV21-1 is a listed pseudogene. The CDR3 runs to 18 residues. Here the CDR3 reads CASSKGFATSGSTGELFF. Written as DNA, the CDR3 is TGTGCCAGCAGCAAAGGATTCGCGACTAGCGGGAGCACCGGGGAGCTGTTTTTT.

This rearrangement joins TRBV27 to TRBJ2-7, with a possible D match to TRBD1 (6 bases). CDR1 and CDR2 (germline): MNHEY, SMNVEV (reference sequence). V was pared by 6 bases and J by 2 bases, with 14 bases between. The CDR3 covers 14 residues. The CDR3 sequence: CASRRGYGTYEQYF. The CDR3 DNA reads as TGTGCCAGCAGAAGGGGGTACGGAACCTACGAGCAGTACTTC.

This clonotype appeared a few times. The V call is TRBV6-1, the J call TRBJ2-5, with 9 bases matching TRBD1. The ends lost 5 bases at V and 5 bases at J; junction bases unmatched: 12. Germline V gene data show CDR1 as MNHNS and CDR2 as SASEGT. The CDR3 extends over 16 amino acids. The CDR3 region has the DNA TGTGCCAGCAGTCCTGGGACAGGGACGGCAGCGGAGACCCAGTACTTC. This translates into CASSPGTGTAAETQYF.

The rearrangement joins TRBV10-1 to TRBJ2-1; TRBD2 matches 10 bases. V lost 0 bases to trimming and J lost 11 bases; unmatched junction nucleotides: 7. This CDR3 is 15 amino acids long. Germline CDR1 reads WNHNN; CDR2 reads SYGVQD (reference sequence). The DNA of the CDR3 is TGCGCCAGCAGTGAGTCGATGGTAGCGGGGGGCAAGCAGTTCTTC. Protein: CASSESMVAGGKQFF.

This clonotype was recorded at least ten times. Here the CDR3 DNA reads TGTGCCAGCTCACCACCGACTAGCGGGAGGACAGATACGCAGTATTTT. Amino acids: CASSPPTSGRTDTQYF. The chain has TRBV18 and TRBJ2-3; 13 bases are shared with TRBD2. Germline assignment: CDR1 KGHSH and CDR2 LQKENI. The V and J ends lost 0 bases and 3 bases, in that order; junction bases with no gene match: 0. This CDR3 spans 16 amino acids.

This clonotype was detected many times. The chain joins TRBV2 to TRBJ2-7; D may be TRBD2 (5 bases). The CDR3 totals 12 residues. Germline V gene lookup returns CDR1 SNHLY and CDR2 FYNNEI. The V and J ends lost 6 bases and 10 bases respectively, with 16 bases between them. CDR3 loop: CASSNGRVDQYF. CDR3 coding DNA: TGTGCCAGCAGCAACGGGCGGGTAGATCAGTACTTC.

This clonotype appeared a few times. This chain connects TRBV24-1 to TRBJ2-3, with D tentatively TRBD2 (6 bases). V was pared by 7 bases and J by 0 bases, with 13 bases between. This CDR3 has 15 residues. CDR1 and CDR2 from the germline V gene are KGHDR and SFDVKD. This CDR3 is CATSNTGVSTDTQYF. CDR3 bases: TGTGCCACCAGCAATACGGGGGTAAGCACAGATACGCAGTATTTT.

This clonotype has more than one count but fewer than ten. V and J are TRBV4-3 and TRBJ1-2; no reliable D call. This CDR3 has 18 amino acids. Germline V lookup: CDR1 LGHNA, CDR2 YSLEER. Trimming removed 3 bases at V and 0 bases at J, with 20 bases between. In DNA, the CDR3 is TGCGCCAGCAGCCAGGATCGGGTATTAGCGGGAGCTAACTATGGCTACACCTTC. Translation gives CASSQDRVLAGANYGYTF.